The following is a T cell receptor (beta chain) sequence with its context. This record belongs to a study of cytomegalovirus exposure and HLA in healthy donors. Germline CDR1 and CDR2: SNHLY and FYNNEI. CDR3 length equals 14 residues. With V trimmed by 7 bases and J by 4 bases, 9 bases remained unmatched. With 60 Vbeta and 13 Jbeta primers, the PCR was carried out. Profiling relied on immunoSEQ multiplex PCR, and the TCRdb table lists in-frame clones only, not all of them. Here the sample spans 200,000 or so clones, roughly 80% being singletons. J is TRBJ1-2 and V is TRBV2, with 7 bases matching TRBD1. Sequencing was done on a sample of PBMCs. The receptor's source is a man between 45 and 60 years old in good health and CMV-seronegative. The CDR3 DNA sequence: TGTGCCAGCATAAAGGGGGCAGGATCCTATGGCTACACCTTC. The encoded protein is CASIKGAGSYGYTF.